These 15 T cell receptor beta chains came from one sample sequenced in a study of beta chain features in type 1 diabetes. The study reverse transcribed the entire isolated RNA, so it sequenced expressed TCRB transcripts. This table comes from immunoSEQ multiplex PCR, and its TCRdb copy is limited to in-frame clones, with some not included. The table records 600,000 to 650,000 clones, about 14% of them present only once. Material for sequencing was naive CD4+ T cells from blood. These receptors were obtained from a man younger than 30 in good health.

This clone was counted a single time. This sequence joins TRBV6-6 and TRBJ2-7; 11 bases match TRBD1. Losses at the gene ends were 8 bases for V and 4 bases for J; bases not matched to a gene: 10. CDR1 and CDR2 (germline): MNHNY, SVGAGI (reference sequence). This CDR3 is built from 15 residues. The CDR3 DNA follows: TGTGCCAGCCACCCGGGGGACAGGGGGGTTTACGAGCAGTACTTC. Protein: CASHPGDRGVYEQYF.

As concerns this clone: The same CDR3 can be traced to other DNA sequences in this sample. The CDR3 DNA follows: TGCGCCAGCAGCTCCTCCGGTTACGAGCAGTACTTC. Amino acids: CASSSSGYEQYF. The V and J genes are TRBV5-1 and TRBJ2-7, with D unresolved. The V and J ends lost 3 bases and 4 bases respectively, with 8 bases between them. Germline-derived CDR1 and CDR2 are SGHRS and YFSETQ. This CDR3 comprises 12 residues. Combining the CDR3 with reference TRBV5-1 and TRBJ2-7 gives the whole variable domain KAGVTQTPRYLIKTRGQQVTLSCSPISGHRSVSWYQQTPGQGLQFLFEYFSETQRNKGNFPGRFSGRQFSNSRSEMNVSTLELGDSALYLCASSSSGYEQYFGPGTRLTVT.

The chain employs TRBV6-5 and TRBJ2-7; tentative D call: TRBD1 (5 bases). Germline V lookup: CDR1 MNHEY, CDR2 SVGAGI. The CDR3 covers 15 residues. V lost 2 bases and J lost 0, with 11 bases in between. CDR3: CASSYPNRPSYEQYF. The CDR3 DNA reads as TGTGCCAGCAGTTACCCCAACAGGCCCTCCTACGAGCAGTACTTC.

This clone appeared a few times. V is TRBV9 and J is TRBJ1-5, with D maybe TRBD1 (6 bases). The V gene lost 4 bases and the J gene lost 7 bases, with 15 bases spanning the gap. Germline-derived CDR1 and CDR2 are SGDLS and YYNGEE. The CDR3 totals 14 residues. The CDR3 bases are TGTGCCAGCAGCCGTCCCGGGACATCCCAGCCCCAGCATTTT. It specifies CASSRPGTSQPQHF.

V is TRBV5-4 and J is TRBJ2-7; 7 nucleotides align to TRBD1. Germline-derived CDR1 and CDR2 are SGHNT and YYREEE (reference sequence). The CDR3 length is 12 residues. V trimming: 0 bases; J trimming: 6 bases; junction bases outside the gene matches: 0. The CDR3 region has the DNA TGTGCCAGCAGCTTGGCAGGGGGCGAGCAGTACTTC. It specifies CASSLAGGEQYF.

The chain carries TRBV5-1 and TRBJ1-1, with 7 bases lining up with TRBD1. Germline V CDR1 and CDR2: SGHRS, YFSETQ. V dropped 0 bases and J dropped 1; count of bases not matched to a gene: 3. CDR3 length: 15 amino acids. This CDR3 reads CASSLGQGTNTEAFF. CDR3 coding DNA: TGCGCCAGCAGCTTGGGACAGGGCACGAACACTGAAGCTTTCTTT.

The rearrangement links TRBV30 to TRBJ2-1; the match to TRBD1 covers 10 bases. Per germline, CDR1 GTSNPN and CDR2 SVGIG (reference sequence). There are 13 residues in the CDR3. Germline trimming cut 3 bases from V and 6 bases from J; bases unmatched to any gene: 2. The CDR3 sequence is CAWRTGGFNEQFF. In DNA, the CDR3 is TGTGCCTGGAGGACAGGGGGCTTCAATGAGCAGTTCTTC.

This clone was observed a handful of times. The CDR3 sequence is CASSRLAGENIQYF. DNA of the CDR3: TGTGCCAGCTCACGACTAGCGGGAGAAAACATTCAGTACTTC. The rearrangement joins TRBV18 to TRBJ2-4; 12 bases map to TRBD2. Germline V lookup: CDR1 KGHSH, CDR2 LQKENI. After removal of 4 bases from V and 5 bases from J, the junction contained 0 bases not matched to a gene. The CDR3 contains 14 residues.

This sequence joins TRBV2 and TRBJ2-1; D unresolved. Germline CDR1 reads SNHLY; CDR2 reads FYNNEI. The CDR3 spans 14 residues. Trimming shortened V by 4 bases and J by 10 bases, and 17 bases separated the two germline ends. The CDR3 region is CASSVIENGREQFF. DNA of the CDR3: TGTGCCAGCAGTGTAATAGAAAATGGCCGGGAGCAGTTCTTC.

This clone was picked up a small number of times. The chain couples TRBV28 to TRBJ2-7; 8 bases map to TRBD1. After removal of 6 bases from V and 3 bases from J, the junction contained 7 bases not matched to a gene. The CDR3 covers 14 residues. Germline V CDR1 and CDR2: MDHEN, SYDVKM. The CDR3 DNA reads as TGTGCCAGCAGCCGGACAGGGATAGTCTACGAGCAGTACTTC. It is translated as CASSRTGIVYEQYF.

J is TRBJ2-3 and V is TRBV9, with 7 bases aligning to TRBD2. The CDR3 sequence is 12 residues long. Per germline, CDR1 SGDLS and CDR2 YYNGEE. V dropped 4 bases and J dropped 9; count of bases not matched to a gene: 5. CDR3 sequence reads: CASSLDGRTQYF. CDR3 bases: TGTGCCAGCAGCCTAGACGGGAGGACGCAGTATTTT.

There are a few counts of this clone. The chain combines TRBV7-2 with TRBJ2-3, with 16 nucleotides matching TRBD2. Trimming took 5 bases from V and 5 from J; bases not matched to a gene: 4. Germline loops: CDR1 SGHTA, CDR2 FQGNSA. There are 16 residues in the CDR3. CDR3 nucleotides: TGTGCCAGCAGCCCGGGACTAGCGGGGGGGCAAGATACGCAGTATTTT. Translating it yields CASSPGLAGGQDTQYF.

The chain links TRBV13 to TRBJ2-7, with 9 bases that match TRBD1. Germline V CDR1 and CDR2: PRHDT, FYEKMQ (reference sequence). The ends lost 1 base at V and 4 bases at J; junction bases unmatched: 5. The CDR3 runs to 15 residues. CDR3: CASSLEADRGYEQYF. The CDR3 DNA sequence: TGTGCCAGCAGCTTAGAGGCGGACAGGGGTTACGAGCAGTACTTC.

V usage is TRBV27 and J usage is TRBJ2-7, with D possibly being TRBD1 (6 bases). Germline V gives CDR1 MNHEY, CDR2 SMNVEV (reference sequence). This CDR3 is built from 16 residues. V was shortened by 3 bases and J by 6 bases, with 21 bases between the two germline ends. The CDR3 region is CASSLNTGQPLVEQYF. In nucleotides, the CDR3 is TGTGCCAGCAGTTTGAATACCGGACAGCCGCTCGTCGAGCAGTACTTC.

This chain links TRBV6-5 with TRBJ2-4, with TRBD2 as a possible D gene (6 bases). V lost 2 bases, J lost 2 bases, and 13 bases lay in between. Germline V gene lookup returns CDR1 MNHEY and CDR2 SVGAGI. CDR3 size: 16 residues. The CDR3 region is CASSYAAGRTKNIQYF. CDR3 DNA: TGTGCCAGCAGTTACGCGGCAGGGAGGACCAAAAACATTCAGTACTTC.